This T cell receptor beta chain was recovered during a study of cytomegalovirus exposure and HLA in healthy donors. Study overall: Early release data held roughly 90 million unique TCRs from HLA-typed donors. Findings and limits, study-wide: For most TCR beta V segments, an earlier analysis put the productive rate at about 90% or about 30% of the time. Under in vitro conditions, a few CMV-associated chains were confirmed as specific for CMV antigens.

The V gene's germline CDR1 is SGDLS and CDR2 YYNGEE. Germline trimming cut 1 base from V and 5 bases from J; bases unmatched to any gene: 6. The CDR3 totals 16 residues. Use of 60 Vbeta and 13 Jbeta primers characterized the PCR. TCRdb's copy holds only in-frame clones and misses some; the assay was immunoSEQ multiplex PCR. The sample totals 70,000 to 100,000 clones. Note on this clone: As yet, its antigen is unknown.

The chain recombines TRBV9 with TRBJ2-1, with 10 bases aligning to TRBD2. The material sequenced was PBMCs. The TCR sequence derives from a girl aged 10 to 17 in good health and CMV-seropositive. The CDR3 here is CASSVSGGASHNEQFF. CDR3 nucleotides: TGTGCCAGCAGCGTAAGCGGGGGGGCCAGCCACAATGAGCAGTTCTTC.